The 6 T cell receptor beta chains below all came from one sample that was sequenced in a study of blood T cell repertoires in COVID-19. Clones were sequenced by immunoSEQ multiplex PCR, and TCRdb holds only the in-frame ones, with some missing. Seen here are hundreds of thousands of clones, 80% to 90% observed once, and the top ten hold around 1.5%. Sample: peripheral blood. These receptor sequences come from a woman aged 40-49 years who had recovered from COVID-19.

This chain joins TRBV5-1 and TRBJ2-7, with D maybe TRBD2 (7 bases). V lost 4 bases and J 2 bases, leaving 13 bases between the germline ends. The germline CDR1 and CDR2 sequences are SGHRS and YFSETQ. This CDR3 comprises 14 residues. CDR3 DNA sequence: TGCGCCAGCAGCCCCCGCGGGGGCCCCTACGAGCAGTACTTC. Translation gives CASSPRGGPYEQYF.

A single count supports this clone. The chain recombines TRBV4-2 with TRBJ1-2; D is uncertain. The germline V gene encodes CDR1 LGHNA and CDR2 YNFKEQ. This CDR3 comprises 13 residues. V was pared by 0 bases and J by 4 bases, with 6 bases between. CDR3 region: CASSQDGIYGYTF. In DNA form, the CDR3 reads TGTGCCAGCAGCCAAGACGGTATCTATGGCTACACCTTC.

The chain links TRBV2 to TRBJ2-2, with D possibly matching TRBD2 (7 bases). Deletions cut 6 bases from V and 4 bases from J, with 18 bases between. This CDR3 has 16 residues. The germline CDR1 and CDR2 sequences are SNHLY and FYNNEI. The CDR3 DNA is TGTGCCAGCAGCGCTGTGGGGGGGCCGGGCACCGGGGAGCTGTTTTTT. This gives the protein CASSAVGGPGTGELFF.

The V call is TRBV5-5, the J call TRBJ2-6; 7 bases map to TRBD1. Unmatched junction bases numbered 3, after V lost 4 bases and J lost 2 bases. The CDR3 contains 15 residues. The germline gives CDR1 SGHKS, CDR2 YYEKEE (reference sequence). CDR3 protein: CASSLRGPGANVLTF. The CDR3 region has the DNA TGTGCCAGCAGCCTGAGGGGGCCTGGGGCCAACGTCCTGACTTTC.

CDR3 nucleotide sequence: TGTGCCATCAGTGCAGTTGCAACTAATGAAAAACTGTTTTTT. Translated: CAISAVATNEKLFF. J is TRBJ1-4 and V is TRBV10-3; D is undetermined. V lost 4 bases and J 0 bases, leaving 6 bases between the germline ends. Germline V gives CDR1 ENHRY, CDR2 SYGVKD. The CDR3 runs 14 residues.

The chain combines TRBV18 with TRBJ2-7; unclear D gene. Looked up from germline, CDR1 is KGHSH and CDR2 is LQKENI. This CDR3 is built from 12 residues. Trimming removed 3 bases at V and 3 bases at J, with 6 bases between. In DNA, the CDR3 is TGTGCCAGCTCACCTCCTAGCTACGAGCAGTACTTC. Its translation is CASSPPSYEQYF.